This entry lists 2 T cell receptor beta chains sequenced from one sample in a study of PD-1 blockade in classical Hodgkin lymphoma. Each patient relapsed following autologous stem cell transplantation, and prior brentuximab vedotin exposure differed. Produced via immunoSEQ multiplex PCR; TCRdb's table is partial and in-frame only. The table records 90,000 to 130,000 clones, about nine tenths of them present only once. The sample here was peripheral blood mononuclear cells (PBMCs), taken before the second cycle of nivolumab. The origin of the receptors is a human donor with classical Hodgkin lymphoma.

The chain recombines TRBV6-5 with TRBJ2-7, with 10 bases lining up with TRBD1. Germline CDR1 reads MNHEY; CDR2 reads SVGAGI. The V gene end was trimmed by 0 bases and the J gene end by 3 bases; junction bases not matched to a gene: 5. The length of the CDR3 is 16 residues. CDR3 protein: CASSYSLGTGVYEQYF. Here the CDR3 DNA reads TGTGCCAGCAGTTACTCCCTAGGGACAGGGGTCTACGAGCAGTACTTC.

The V gene is TRBV10-2, the J gene TRBJ2-2; 10 bases fit TRBD2. Germline CDR1 WSHSY, CDR2 SAAADI. V gave up 4 bases and J gave up 6 bases; unmatched junction bases: 5. The CDR3 runs to 15 residues. CDR3 nucleotide sequence: TGCGCCAGCAGTGGCCTAGCGGGAGTACCCGGGGAGCTGTTTTTT. Residues: CASSGLAGVPGELFF.